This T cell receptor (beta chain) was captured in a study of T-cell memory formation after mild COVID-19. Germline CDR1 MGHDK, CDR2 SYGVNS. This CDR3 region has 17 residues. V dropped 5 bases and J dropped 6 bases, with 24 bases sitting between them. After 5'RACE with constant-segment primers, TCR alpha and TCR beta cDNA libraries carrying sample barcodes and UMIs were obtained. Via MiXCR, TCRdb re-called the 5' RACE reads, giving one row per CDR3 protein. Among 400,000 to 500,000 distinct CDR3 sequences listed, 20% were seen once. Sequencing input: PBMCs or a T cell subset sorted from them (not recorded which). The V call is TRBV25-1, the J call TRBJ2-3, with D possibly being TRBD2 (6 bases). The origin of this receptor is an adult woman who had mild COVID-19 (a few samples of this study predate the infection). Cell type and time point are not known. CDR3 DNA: TGTGCCAGCAGTAATCCCCCGGGAGAGGGAAGTGGGGATACGCAGTATTTT. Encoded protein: CASSNPPGEGSGDTQYF. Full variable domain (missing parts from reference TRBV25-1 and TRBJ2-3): EADIYQTPRYLVIGTGKKITLECSQTMGHDKMYWYQQDPGMELHLIHYSYGVNSTEKGDLSSESTVSRIRTEHFPLTLESARPSHTSQYLCASSNPPGEGSGDTQYFGPGTRLTVL.